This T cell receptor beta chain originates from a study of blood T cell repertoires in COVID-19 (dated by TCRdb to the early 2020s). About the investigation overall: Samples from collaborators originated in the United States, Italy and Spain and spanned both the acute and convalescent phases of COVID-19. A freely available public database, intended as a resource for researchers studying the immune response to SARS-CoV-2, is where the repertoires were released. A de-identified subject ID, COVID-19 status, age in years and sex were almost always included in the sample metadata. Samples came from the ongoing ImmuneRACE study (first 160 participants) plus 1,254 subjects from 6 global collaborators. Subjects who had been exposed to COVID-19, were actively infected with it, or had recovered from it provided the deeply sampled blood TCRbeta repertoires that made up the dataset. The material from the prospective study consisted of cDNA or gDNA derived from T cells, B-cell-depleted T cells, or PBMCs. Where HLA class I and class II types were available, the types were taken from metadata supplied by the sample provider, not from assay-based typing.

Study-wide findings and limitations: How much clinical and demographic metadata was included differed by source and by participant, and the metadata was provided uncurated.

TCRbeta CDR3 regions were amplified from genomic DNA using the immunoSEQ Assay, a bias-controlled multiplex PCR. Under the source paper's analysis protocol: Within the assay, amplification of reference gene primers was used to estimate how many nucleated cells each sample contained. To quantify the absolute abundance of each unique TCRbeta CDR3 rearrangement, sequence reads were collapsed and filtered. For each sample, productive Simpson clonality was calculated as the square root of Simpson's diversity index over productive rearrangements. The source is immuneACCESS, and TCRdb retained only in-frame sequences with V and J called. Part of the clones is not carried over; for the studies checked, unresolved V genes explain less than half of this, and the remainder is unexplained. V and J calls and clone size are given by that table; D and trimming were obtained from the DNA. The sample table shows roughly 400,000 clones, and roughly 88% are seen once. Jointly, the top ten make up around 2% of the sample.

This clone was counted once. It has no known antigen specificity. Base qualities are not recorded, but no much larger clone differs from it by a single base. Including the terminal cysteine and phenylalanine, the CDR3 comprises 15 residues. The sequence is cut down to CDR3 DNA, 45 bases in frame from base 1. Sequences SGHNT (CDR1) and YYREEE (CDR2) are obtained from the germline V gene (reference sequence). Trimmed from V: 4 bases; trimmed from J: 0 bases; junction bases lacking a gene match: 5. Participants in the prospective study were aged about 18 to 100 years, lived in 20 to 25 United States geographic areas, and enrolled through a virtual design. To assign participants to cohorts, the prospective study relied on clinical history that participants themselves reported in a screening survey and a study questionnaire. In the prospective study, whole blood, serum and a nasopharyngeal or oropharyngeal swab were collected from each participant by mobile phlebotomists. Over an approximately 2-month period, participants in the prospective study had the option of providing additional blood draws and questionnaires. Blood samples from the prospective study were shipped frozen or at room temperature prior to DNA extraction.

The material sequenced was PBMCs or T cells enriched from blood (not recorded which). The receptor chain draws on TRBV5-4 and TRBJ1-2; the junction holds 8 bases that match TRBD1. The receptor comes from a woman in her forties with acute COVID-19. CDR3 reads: CASSLDRGANYGYTF. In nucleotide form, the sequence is TGTGCCAGCAGCCTAGACAGGGGCGCTAACTATGGCTACACCTTC.